The next 15 T cell receptor beta chains were all read from a single sample in a study of radiotherapy plus CTLA-4 blockade in lung cancer. Clones were read by immunoSEQ multiplex PCR, and TCRdb kept only the in-frame ones, dropping some. The table lists approximately 40,000 clones, just over 85% of them singletons, with approximately 23% in the top ten. Source: peripheral blood, taken from a patient treated with radiotherapy plus ipilimumab. The receptors shown here come from a human donor with non-small cell lung cancer whose response to radiotherapy plus ipilimumab could not be evaluated.

The rearrangement links TRBV7-3 to TRBJ2-5; a possible D gene is TRBD1 (7 bases). The J call could be wrong; TRBJ2-7 is a better fit for the DNA end. Germline V lookup: CDR1 SGHTA, CDR2 FQGTGA. There are 15 residues in the CDR3. The DNA of the CDR3 is TGTGCCAGCAGCCGGGGGACAGATCGGCGCAACGAGCAGTACTTC. Protein sequence: CASSRGTDRRNEQYF.

The chain joins TRBV9 to TRBJ2-5; 9 nucleotides agree with TRBD1. This CDR3 is 16 amino acids long. The V gene's germline CDR1 is SGDLS and CDR2 YYNGEE. Germline trimming cut 4 bases from V and 4 bases from J; bases unmatched to any gene: 11. CDR3: CASSPPGVDRGETQYF. CDR3 DNA: TGTGCCAGCAGCCCCCCGGGGGTGGACAGGGGAGAGACCCAGTACTTC.

The chain employs TRBV27 and TRBJ2-4; D possibly corresponds to TRBD1 (6 bases). Germline values: CDR1 MNHEY, CDR2 SMNVEV (reference sequence). V was pared by 4 bases and J by 10 bases, with 20 bases between. The CDR3 spans 15 residues. CDR3 coding DNA: TGTGCCAGCAGTTCGTCCGGAATGGGACACCCAATTCAGTACTTC. It codes for CASSSSGMGHPIQYF.

Here the CDR3 reads CASSDRDRGSETQYF. CDR3 DNA sequence: TGCGCCAGCAGTGACCGGGACAGGGGATCAGAGACCCAGTACTTC. V usage is TRBV10-1 and J usage is TRBJ2-5; 10 bases line up with TRBD1. Germline V gives CDR1 WNHNN, CDR2 SYGVQD (reference sequence). The CDR3 totals 15 residues. V gave up 3 bases and J gave up 4 bases; unmatched junction bases: 5.

The genes are TRBV28 and TRBJ2-1; 9 bases agree with TRBD2. The V gene's germline CDR1 is MDHEN and CDR2 SYDVKM. The trim removed 5 bases at V and 0 bases at J, leaving 8 bases unmatched. The CDR3 is made up of 17 amino acids. The CDR3 loop is CASSPWASGTSYNEQFF. The CDR3 region has the DNA TGTGCCAGCAGTCCCTGGGCTAGCGGGACCTCCTACAATGAGCAGTTCTTC.

This clone was recorded once. V is TRBV7-6 and J is TRBJ2-2, with TRBD1 matching 11 bases. V shed 5 bases and J 6 bases; nucleotides not matched to a gene: 8. The CDR3 has 16 amino acids. CDR1 SGHVS and CDR2 FNYEAQ come from the germline V gene. The CDR3 DNA follows: TGTGCCAGCAGCCGGTGGGGACAGGGGGTTTCCGGGGAGCTGTTTTTT. This gives the protein CASSRWGQGVSGELFF.

The chain uses TRBV5-1 and TRBJ2-7; D perhaps matches TRBD2 (6 bases). Trimming cost V 1 base and J 5 bases, with 13 bases left between them. The CDR3 has 14 residues. CDR1 is SGHRS and CDR2 is YFSETQ in the germline V gene. The CDR3 loop reads CASSLFGSGDEQYF. Here the CDR3 DNA reads TGCGCCAGCAGCTTGTTTGGTAGCGGAGACGAGCAGTACTTC.

The chain uses TRBV7-8 and TRBJ2-6, with 7 bases identical to TRBD1. Trimming took 5 bases from V and 2 from J; bases not matched to a gene: 0. The CDR3 is 14 amino acids. The V gene's germline CDR1 is SGHVS and CDR2 FQNEAQ. In nucleotides, the CDR3 is TGTGCCAGCAGCCAGGGGGCTGGGGCCAACGTCCTGACTTTC. This encodes CASSQGAGANVLTF.

This clone was counted a few times. J is TRBJ2-7 and V is TRBV29-1; TRBD1 agrees at 11 bases. The trim removed 0 bases at V and 3 bases at J, leaving 4 bases unmatched. This CDR3 comprises 15 residues. Germline-derived CDR1 and CDR2 are SQVTM and ANQGSEA. The CDR3 loop is CSVEDWGQGDYEQYF. CDR3 nucleotide sequence: TGCAGCGTTGAAGATTGGGGACAGGGGGACTACGAGCAGTACTTC.

The chain uses TRBV29-1 and TRBJ2-7; 7 bases align to TRBD1. The CDR3 covers 12 residues. Germline loops: CDR1 SQVTM, CDR2 ANQGSEA. V shed 3 bases, J shed 3 bases, and the junction held 2 bases outside the gene matches. CDR3 bases: TGCAGCGTTGATACAGGGGACTACGAGCAGTACTTC. Its translation: CSVDTGDYEQYF.

The chain joins TRBV4-1 to TRBJ2-2; 9 positions agree with TRBD2. After removal of 0 bases from V and 9 bases from J, the junction contained 8 bases not matched to a gene. Germline V CDR1 and CDR2: MGHRA, YSYEKL. This CDR3 has 16 residues. In DNA form, the CDR3 reads TGCGCCAGCAGCCAAGATCGGGGGACTAGCTTAAGGGAGCTGTTTTTT. Translation gives CASSQDRGTSLRELFF.

This clone was seen only once. The genes are TRBV15 and TRBJ2-3; 8 bases line up with TRBD2. The CDR3 runs to 13 residues. Germline values: CDR1 LNHNV, CDR2 YYDKDF (reference sequence). Trimming removed 6 bases from V and 3 bases from J; junction bases left unmatched: 2. The CDR3 bases are TGTGCCACCAGTCTAGCGGGTACAGATACGCAGTATTTT. Translation: CATSLAGTDTQYF. The entire variable domain, with the rest obtained from reference TRBV15 and TRBJ2-3, is as follows: DAMVIQNPRYQVTQFGKPVTLSCSQTLNHNVMYWYQQKSSQAPKLLFHYYDKDFNNEADTPDNFQSRRPNTSFCFLDIRSPGLGDTAMYLCATSLAGTDTQYFGPGTRLTVL.

This chain joins TRBV6-1 and TRBJ2-3, with 10 bases aligning to TRBD2. This CDR3 region has 16 residues. V was clipped by 0 bases and J by 6 bases; unmatched bases: 6. Germline CDR1 is MNHNS and CDR2 is SASEGT. CDR3: CASSEAAGGRRDTQYF. CDR3 in DNA: TGTGCCAGCAGTGAAGCAGCGGGAGGGCGTCGGGATACGCAGTATTTT.

Turning to this clone: Germline and junction disagree at one end, which may indicate a read error. This same CDR3 is encoded by further DNA sequences in the sample. The chain uses TRBV6-1 and TRBJ1-2, with 8 bases that match TRBD1. CDR1 and CDR2 (germline): MNHNS, SASEGT. The CDR3 runs 16 residues. The CDR3 reads CASSEWDRNPNYGYTF. CDR3 DNA sequence: TGTGCTAGCAGTGAATGGGACAGGAATCCTAACTATGGCTACACCTTC.

V is TRBV5-5 and J is TRBJ2-2; D not certain. The germline gives CDR1 SGHKS, CDR2 YYEKEE (reference sequence). This CDR3 spans 14 amino acids. Trimming took 0 bases from V and 5 from J, leaving 8 bases between them. The CDR3 is CASSLAPGTGELFF. As DNA, the CDR3 is TGTGCCAGCAGCTTGGCCCCAGGTACCGGGGAGCTGTTTTTT.